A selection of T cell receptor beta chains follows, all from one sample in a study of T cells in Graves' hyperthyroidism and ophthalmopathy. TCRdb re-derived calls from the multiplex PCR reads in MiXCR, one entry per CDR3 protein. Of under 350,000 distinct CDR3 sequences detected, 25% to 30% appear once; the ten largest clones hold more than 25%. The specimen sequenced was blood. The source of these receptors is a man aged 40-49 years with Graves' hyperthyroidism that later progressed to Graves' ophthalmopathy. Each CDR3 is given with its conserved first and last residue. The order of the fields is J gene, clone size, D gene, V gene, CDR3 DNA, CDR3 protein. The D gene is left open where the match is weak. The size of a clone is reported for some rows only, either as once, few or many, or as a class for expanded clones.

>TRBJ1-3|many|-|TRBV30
TGTGCCTGGAGTGTAAGACCCGGAAACACCATATATTTT
CAWSVRPGNTIYF
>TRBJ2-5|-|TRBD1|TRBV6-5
TGTGCCAGCAGTTCGCTACCGGGGACAGGCCAAGAGACCCAGTACTTC
CASSSLPGTGQETQYF
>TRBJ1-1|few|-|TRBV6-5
TGTGCCAGCAGTTACTCTTACGAACAGGGAAACACTGAAGCTTTCTTT
CASSYSYEQGNTEAFF
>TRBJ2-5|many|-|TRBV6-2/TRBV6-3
TGTGCCAGCAGTCTACAGGGACGGGGGACCCAGTACTTC
CASSLQGRGTQYF
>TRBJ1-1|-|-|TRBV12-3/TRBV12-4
TGTGCCAGCAGTTTAGAGACCGCTTTCTTT
CASSLETAFF
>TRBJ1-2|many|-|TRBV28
TGTGCCAGCAGGGGGGGCACCGGGGATGGCTACACCTTC
CASRGGTGDGYTF
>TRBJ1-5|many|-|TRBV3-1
TGTGCCAGCAGCCAAGCTAGCGGAGGCAATCAGCCCCAGCATTTT
CASSQASGGNQPQHF
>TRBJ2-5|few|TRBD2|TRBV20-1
TGCAGTGCTTCGTATTCTAGCGGGAGGGTCGAACAAGAGACCCAGTACTTC
CSASYSSGRVEQETQYF
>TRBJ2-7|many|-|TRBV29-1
TGCAGCGTTGAAATCGGCGGCTCCTACGAGCAGTACTTC
CSVEIGGSYEQYF
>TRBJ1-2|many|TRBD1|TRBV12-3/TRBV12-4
TGTGCCAGCACCCCCGGACAGGGTATCTATGGCTACACCTTC
CASTPGQGIYGYTF
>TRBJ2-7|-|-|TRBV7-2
TGTGCCAGCAGCCCACTTGGGGGTAGCGGATACGAGCAGTACTTC
CASSPLGGSGYEQYF
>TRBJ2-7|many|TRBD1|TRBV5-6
TGTGCCAGCAGCTTGATAGGGGGCGTCGACGAGCAGTACTTC
CASSLIGGVDEQYF
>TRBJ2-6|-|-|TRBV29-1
TGCAGCGCCGGATTCTCTGGGGCCAACGTCCTGACTTTC
CSAGFSGANVLTF
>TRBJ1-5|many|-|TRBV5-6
TGTGCCAGCAGCTTCGGATTAGCAAATCAGCCCCAGCATTTT
CASSFGLANQPQHF
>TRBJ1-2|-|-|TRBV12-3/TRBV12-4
TGTGCCAGCAGCTCCCGGGGCCTCTATGGCTACACCTTC
CASSSRGLYGYTF
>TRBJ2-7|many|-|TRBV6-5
TGTGCCAGCAGTTTTGCCAGGGTTAGCGAGCAGTACTTC
CASSFARVSEQYF
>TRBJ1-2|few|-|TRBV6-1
TGTGCCATCGCCGTAAACTATGGCTACACCTTC
CAIAVNYGYTF
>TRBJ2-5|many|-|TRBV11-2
TGTGCCAGCAGCTTAAAGGGTTGGCAAGAGACCCAGTACTTC
CASSLKGWQETQYF
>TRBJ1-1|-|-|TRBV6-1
TGTGCCAGCAGACCAACCACGGCTGAAGCTTTCTTT
CASRPTTAEAFF
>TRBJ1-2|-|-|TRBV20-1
TGCAGTGCCACGAGAGGAGGAGGAGAGACTTATGGCTACACCTTC
CSATRGGGETYGYTF
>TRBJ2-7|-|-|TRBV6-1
TGTGCCAGCAGTGAATGGCCTTCCTACGAGCAGTACTTC
CASSEWPSYEQYF
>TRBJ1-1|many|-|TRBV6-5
TGTGCCAGCAGTTACGGCCCTCGGCGAACTGAAGCTTTCTTT
CASSYGPRRTEAFF
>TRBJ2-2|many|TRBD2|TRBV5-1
TGCGCCAGCAGCTGGACTAGCGGGAAACGGGCCGGGGAGCTGTTTTTT
CASSWTSGKRAGELFF
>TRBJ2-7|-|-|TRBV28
TGTGCCAGCCAATCCGGGACATACGGCACGCCGAACTTC
CASQSGTYGTPNF
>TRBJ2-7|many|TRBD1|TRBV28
TGTGCCAGCCGTGACGGGACAGGGGGCCTCGAGCAGTACTTC
CASRDGTGGLEQYF
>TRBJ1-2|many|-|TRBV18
TGTGCCAGCTCACCGGGCCCCAACCATGGCTACACCTTC
CASSPGPNHGYTF
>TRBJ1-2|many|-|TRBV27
TGTGCCAGCAGTTATCGAACCAACTATGGCTACACCTTC
CASSYRTNYGYTF
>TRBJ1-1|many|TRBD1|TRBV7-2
TGTGCCAGCAGCTTAGCCAACAGGGGTATGAACACTGAAGCTTTCTTT
CASSLANRGMNTEAFF
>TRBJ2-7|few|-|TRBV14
TGTGCCAGCAGCCAAGATCCTCCAGGGTTAGGATCCTACGAGCAGTACTTC
CASSQDPPGLGSYEQYF